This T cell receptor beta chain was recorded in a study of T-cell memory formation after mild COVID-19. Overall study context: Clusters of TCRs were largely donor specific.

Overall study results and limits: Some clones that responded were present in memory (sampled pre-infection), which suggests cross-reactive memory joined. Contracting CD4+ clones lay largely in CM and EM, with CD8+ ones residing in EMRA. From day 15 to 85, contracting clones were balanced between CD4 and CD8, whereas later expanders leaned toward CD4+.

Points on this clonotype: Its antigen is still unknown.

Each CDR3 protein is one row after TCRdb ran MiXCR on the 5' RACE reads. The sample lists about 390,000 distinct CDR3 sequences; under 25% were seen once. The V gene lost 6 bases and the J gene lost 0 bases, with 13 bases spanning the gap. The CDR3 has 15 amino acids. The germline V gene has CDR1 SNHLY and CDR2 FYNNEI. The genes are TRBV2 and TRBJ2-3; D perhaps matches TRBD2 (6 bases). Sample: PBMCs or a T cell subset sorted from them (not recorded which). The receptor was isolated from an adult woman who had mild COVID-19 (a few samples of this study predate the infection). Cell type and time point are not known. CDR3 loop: CASSGSGLSTDTQYF. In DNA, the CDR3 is TGTGCCAGCAGCGGCAGCGGGCTTAGCACAGATACGCAGTATTTT. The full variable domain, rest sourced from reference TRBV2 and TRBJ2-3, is EPEVTQTPSHQVTQMGQEVILRCVPISNHLYFYWYRQILGQKVEFLVSFYNNEISEKSEIFDDQFSVERPDGSNFTLKIRSTKLEDSAMYFCASSGSGLSTDTQYFGPGTRLTVL.